The 3 T cell receptor beta chains below all came from one sample that was sequenced in a study of T cell repertoires in ileal Crohn's disease. Produced via immunoSEQ multiplex PCR; TCRdb's table is partial and in-frame only. The top ten hold about 9% of the sample, which has about 13,000 clones, 60% to 80% seen once. As to time point: neoterminal ileum biopsy at postoperative endoscopy, about 6 months after surgery. Source material: ileal tissue. Receptors were obtained from an adult with Crohn's disease.

The gene calls are TRBV11-2 and TRBJ1-5; a weak D match, TRBD1 (6 bases). The germline gives CDR1 SGHAT, CDR2 FQNNGV. V lost 5 bases and J 6 bases, leaving 17 bases between the germline ends. The CDR3 is 15 residues long. The CDR3: CASSLNRDAGQPQHF. The CDR3 DNA sequence: TGTGCCAGCAGCCTGAACAGGGATGCAGGTCAGCCCCAGCATTTT. The full variable domain, rest sourced from reference TRBV11-2 and TRBJ1-5, is EAGVAQSPRYKIIEKRQSVAFWCNPISGHATLYWYQQILGQGPKLLIQFQNNGVVDDSQLPKDRFSAERLKGVDSTLKIQPAKLEDSAVYLCASSLNRDAGQPQHFGDGTRLSIL.

This clone has a handful of counts. The V and J genes are TRBV7-9 and TRBJ2-5, with D maybe TRBD1 (6 bases). The CDR3 extends over 15 amino acids. Germline CDR1 SEHNR, CDR2 FQNEAQ (reference sequence). V lost 5 bases and J 2 bases, leaving 15 bases between the germline ends. CDR3 region: CASSLGTNNQETQYF. The CDR3 bases are TGTGCCAGCAGCCTCGGGACAAACAATCAAGAGACCCAGTACTTC. Complete variable domain (other parts from reference TRBV7-9 and TRBJ2-5): DTGVSQNPRHKITKRGQNVTFRCDPISEHNRLYWYRQTLGQGPEFLTYFQNEAQLEKSRLLSDRFSAERPKGSFSTLEIQRTEQGDSAMYLCASSLGTNNQETQYFGPGTRLLVL.

The chain is built from TRBV7-9 and TRBJ1-2; no firm D call. V lost 0 bases to trimming and J lost 7 bases, with 9 bases between them. This CDR3 region has 13 residues. Germline-derived CDR1 and CDR2 are SEHNR and FQNEAQ (reference sequence). CDR3 sequence: CASSLAAGGGYTF. CDR3 DNA: TGTGCCAGCAGCTTAGCGGCAGGTGGTGGCTACACCTTC. Filled out from reference TRBV7-9 and TRBJ1-2, the complete variable domain reads DTGVSQNPRHKITKRGQNVTFRCDPISEHNRLYWYRQTLGQGPEFLTYFQNEAQLEKSRLLSDRFSAERPKGSFSTLEIQRTEQGDSAMYLCASSLAAGGGYTFGSGTRLTVV.